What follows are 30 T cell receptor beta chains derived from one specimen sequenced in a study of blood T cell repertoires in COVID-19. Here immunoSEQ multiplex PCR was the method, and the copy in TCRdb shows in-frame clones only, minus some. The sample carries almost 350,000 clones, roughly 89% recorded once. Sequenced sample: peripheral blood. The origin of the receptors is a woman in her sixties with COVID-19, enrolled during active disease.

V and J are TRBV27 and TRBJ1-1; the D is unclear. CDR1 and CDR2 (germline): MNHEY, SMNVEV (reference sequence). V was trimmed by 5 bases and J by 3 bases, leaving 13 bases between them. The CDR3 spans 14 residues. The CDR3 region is CASSPSGGYTEAFF. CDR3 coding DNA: TGTGCCAGCAGTCCCTCCGGAGGATACACTGAAGCTTTCTTT.

CDR3 nucleotide sequence: TGTGCCAGCAGTCCTCCGGGACAGCTTTTCAATCAGCCCCAGCATTTT. Its protein is CASSPPGQLFNQPQHF. The chain is built from TRBV27 and TRBJ1-5, with 7 bases that match TRBD1. Germline V gene sequence: CDR1 MNHEY, CDR2 SMNVEV (reference sequence). After removal of 5 bases from V and 3 bases from J, the junction contained 10 bases not matched to a gene. This CDR3 is built from 16 residues.

In DNA, the CDR3 is TGTGCCAGTAGTGCGCACGACAGGGGGTCTGGAAACACCATATATTTT. Translation: CASSAHDRGSGNTIYF. This chain uses TRBV19 with TRBJ1-3; 9 bases map to TRBD1. The CDR3 is made up of 16 amino acids. The J segment lost 1 base and the V segment lost 5 bases, leaving 6 bases of the junction unmatched. The germline V gene encodes CDR1 LNHDA and CDR2 SQIVND (reference sequence).

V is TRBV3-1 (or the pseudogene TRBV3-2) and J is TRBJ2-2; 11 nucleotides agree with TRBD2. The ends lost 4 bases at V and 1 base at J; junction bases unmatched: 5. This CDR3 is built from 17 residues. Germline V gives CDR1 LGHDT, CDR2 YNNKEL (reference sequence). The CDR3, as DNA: TGTGCCAGCAGCCCGATGGGACTAGCGGTGAACACCGGGGAGCTGTTTTTT. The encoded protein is CASSPMGLAVNTGELFF.

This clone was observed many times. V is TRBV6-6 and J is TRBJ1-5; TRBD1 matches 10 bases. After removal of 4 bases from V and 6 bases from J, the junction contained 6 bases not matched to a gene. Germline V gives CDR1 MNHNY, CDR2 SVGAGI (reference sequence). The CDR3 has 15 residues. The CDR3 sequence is CASSWGQGSGQPQHF. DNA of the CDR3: TGTGCCAGCAGTTGGGGACAGGGGTCGGGTCAGCCCCAGCATTTT.

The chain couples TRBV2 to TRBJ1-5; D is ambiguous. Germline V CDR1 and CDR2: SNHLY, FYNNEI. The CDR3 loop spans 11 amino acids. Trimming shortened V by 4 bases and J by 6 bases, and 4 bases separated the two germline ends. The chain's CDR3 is CASSASQPQHF. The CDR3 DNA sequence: TGTGCCAGCAGTGCTAGTCAGCCCCAGCATTTT.

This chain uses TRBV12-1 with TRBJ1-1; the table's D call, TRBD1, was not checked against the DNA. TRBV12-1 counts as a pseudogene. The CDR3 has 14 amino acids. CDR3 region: CASSCTTGDTEAFF. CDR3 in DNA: TGTGCCAGCAGCTGTACAACAGGGGACACTGAAGCTTTCTTT.

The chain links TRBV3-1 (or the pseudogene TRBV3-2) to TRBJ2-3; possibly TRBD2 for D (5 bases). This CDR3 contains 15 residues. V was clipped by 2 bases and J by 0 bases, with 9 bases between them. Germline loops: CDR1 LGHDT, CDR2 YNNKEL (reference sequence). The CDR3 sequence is CASSQRGTSTDTQYF. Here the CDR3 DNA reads TGTGCCAGCAGCCAACGGGGAACAAGCACAGATACGCAGTATTTT.

The CDR3 spells CASSPSGGLSNQPQHF. CDR3 bases: TGTGCCAGCAGCCCTAGTGGGGGGTTAAGCAATCAGCCCCAGCATTTT. This sequence joins TRBV7-9 and TRBJ1-5; tentatively, D is TRBD1 (5 bases). The CDR3 spans 16 residues. CDR1 is SEHNR, CDR2 FQNEAQ, per germline (reference sequence). Trimming stripped 5 bases from V and 1 base from J, with 15 bases between.

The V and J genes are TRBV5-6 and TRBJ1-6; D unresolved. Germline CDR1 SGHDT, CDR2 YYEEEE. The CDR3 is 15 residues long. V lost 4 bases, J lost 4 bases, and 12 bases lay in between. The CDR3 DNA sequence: TGTGCCAGCAGCCCCGGCGGCGGGTATAATTCACCCCTCCACTTT. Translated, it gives CASSPGGGYNSPLHF.

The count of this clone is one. The CDR3 is CASSLGGIEAFF. In DNA, the CDR3 is TGTGCCAGCAGTCTCGGGGGGATTGAAGCTTTCTTT. The chain combines TRBV12-3 or TRBV12-4 with TRBJ1-1, with D perhaps matching TRBD1 (5 bases). The CDR3 is 12 residues long. V gave up 5 bases and J gave up 7 bases, with 11 bases separating them.

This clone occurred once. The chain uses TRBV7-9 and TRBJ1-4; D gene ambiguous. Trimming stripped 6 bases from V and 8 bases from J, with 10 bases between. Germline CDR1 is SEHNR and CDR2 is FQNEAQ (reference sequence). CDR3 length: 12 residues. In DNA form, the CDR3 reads TGTGCCAGCAGTTTTGGCCCAGAAAAACTGTTTTTT. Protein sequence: CASSFGPEKLFF.

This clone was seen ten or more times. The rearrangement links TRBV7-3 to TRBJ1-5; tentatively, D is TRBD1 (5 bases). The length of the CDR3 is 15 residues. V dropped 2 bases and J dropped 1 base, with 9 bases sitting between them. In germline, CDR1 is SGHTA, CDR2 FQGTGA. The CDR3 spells CASSLQGGSNQPQHF. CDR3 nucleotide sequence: TGTGCCAGCAGCTTACAGGGAGGCAGCAATCAGCCCCAGCATTTT.

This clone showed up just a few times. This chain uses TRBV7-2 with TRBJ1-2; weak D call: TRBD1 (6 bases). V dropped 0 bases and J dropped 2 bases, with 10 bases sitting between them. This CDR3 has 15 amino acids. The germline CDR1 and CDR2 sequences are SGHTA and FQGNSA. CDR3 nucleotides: TGTGCCAGCAGCTTAGCCGCCGGACAGAACTATGGCTACACCTTC. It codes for CASSLAAGQNYGYTF.

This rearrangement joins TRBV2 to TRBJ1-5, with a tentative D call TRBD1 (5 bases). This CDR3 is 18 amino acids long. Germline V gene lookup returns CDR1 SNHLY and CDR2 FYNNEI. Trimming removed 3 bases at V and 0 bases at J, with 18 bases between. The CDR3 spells CASSDSGRVFVSNQPQHF. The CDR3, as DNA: TGTGCCAGCAGTGATTCGGGCAGGGTCTTCGTTAGCAATCAGCCCCAGCATTTT.

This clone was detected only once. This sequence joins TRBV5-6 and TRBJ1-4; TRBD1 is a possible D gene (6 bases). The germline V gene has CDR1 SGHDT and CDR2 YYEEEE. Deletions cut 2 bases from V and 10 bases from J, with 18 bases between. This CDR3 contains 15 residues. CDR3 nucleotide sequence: TGTGCCAGCAGCTTTCGGGACACCCAAATGGGAAAACTGTTTTTT. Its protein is CASSFRDTQMGKLFF.

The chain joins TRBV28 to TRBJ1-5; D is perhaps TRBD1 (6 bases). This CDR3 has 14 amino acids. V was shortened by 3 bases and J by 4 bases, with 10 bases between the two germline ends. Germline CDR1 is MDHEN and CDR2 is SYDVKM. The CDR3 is CASSFTGYNQPQHF. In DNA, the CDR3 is TGTGCCAGCAGTTTCACAGGGTATAATCAGCCCCAGCATTTT.

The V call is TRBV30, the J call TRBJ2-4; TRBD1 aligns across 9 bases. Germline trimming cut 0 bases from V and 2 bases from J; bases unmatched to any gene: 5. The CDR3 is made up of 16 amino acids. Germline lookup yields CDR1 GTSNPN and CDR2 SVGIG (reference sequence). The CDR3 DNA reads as TGTGCCTGGAGTGTACTGGGACAGGGAACCAAAAACATTCAGTACTTC. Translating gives CAWSVLGQGTKNIQYF.

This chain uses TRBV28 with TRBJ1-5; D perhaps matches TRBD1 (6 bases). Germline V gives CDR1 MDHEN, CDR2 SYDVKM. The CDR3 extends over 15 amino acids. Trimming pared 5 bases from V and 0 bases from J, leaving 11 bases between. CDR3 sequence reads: CASSLTGNSNQPQHF. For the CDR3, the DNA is TGTGCCAGCAGTCTAACAGGGAATAGCAATCAGCCCCAGCATTTT.

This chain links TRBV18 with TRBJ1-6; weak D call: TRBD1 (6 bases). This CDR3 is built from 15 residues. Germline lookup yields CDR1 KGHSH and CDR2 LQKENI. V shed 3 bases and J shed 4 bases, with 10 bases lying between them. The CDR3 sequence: CASSPQGKYNSPLHF. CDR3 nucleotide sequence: TGTGCCAGCTCACCCCAGGGGAAGTATAATTCACCCCTCCACTTT.

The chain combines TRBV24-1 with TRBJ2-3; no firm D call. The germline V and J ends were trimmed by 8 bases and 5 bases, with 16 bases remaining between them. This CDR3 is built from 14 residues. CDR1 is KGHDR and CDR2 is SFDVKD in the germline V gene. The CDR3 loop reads CATTAWWAQDTQYF. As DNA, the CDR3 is TGTGCCACCACCGCGTGGTGGGCACAAGATACGCAGTATTTT.

The CDR3 DNA sequence: TGTGCCAGCAGCCAAAGGACAGGGAATTCACCCCTCCACTTT. Translated: CASSQRTGNSPLHF. V gene TRBV3-1 (or the pseudogene TRBV3-2) combines with J gene TRBJ1-6; 8 nucleotides agree with TRBD1. CDR1 and CDR2 from the germline V gene are LGHDT and YNNKEL (reference sequence). This CDR3 comprises 14 residues. V shed 2 bases and J 7 bases; nucleotides not matched to a gene: 1.

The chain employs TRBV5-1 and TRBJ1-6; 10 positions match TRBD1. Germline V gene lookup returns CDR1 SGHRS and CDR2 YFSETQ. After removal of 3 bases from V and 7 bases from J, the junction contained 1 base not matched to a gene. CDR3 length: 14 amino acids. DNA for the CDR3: TGCGCCAGCAGCTGGGGACAGGGGAATTCACCCCTCCACTTT. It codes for CASSWGQGNSPLHF.

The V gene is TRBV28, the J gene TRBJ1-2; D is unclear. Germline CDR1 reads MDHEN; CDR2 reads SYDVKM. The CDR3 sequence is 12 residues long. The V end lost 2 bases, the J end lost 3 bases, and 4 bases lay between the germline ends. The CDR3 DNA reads TGTGCCAGCAGTTTACAGGACTATGGCTACACCTTC. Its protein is CASSLQDYGYTF.

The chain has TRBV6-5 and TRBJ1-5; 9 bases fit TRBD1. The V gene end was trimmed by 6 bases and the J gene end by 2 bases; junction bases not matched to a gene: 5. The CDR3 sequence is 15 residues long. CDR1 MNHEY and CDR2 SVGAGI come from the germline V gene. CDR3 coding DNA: TGTGCCAGCAGCCCGAGGACAGGGGGCAATCAGCCCCAGCATTTT. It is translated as CASSPRTGGNQPQHF.

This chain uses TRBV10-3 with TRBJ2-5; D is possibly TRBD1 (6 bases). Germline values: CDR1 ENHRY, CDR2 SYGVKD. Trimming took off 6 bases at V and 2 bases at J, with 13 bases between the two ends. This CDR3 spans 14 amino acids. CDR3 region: CAISEGQLQETQYF. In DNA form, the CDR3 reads TGTGCCATCAGCGAAGGACAGCTTCAAGAGACCCAGTACTTC.

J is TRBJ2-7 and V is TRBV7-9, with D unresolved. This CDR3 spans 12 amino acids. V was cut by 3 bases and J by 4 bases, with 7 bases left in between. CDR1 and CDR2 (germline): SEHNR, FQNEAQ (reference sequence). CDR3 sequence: CASSFTGYEQYF. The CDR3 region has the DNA TGTGCCAGCAGCTTTACGGGTTACGAGCAGTACTTC.

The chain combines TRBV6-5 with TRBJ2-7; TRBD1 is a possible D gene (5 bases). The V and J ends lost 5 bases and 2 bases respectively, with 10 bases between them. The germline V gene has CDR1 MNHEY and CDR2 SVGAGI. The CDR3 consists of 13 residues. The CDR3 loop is CASSRQYPYEQYF. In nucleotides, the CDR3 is TGTGCCAGCAGTCGACAGTATCCCTACGAGCAGTACTTC.

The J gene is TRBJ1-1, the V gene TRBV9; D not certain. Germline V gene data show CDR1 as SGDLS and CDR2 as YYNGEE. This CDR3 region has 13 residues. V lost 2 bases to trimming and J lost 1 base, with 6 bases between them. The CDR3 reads CASSVAQNTEAFF. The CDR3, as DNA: TGTGCCAGCAGCGTCGCACAGAACACTGAAGCTTTCTTT.

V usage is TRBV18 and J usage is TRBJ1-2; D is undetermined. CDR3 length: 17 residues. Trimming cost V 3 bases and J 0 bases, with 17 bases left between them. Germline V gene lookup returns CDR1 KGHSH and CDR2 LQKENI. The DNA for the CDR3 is TGTGCCAGCTCACCCTTACAGACGACGGATACTAACTATGGCTACACCTTC. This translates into CASSPLQTTDTNYGYTF.